Described below is a single TCR beta chain sequence and its context. With 2 bases removed from V and 4 bases from J, the gap between germline ends came to 12 bases. The germline V gene has CDR1 MNHNS and CDR2 SASEGT. This CDR3 region has 14 residues. This sample was included in a study of T cell responses to AZD1222 COVID-19 vaccine. Sequencing used immunoSEQ multiplex PCR; TCRdb keeps in-frame clones, though not all of them. The sample has roughly 150,000 clones; less than 90% are singletons. The sample here was peripheral blood, taken after recovery from COVID-19. The TCR comes from an adult who had recovered from COVID-19. V usage is TRBV6-1 and J usage is TRBJ2-7; a weak D match, TRBD2 (6 bases). The CDR3 coding sequence is TGTGCCAGCAGTGAATCTTGGAGGGCTTACGAGCAGTACTTC. It is translated as CASSESWRAYEQYF.